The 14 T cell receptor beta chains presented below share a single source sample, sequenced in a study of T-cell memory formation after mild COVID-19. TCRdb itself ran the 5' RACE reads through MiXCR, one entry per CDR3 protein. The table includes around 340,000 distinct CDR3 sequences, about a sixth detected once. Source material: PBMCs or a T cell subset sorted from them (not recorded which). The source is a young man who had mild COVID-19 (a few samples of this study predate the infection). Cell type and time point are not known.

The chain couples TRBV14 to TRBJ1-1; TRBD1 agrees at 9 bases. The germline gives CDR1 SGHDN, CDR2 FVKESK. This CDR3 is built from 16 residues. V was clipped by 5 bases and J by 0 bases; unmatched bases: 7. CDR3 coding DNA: TGTGCCAGCAGCTTACTGACAGGGGGGTTGAACACTGAAGCTTTCTTT. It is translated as CASSLLTGGLNTEAFF.

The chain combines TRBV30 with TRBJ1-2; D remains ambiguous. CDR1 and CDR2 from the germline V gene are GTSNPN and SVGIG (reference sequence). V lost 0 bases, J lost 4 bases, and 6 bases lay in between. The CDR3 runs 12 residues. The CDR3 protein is CAWSVNRYGYTF. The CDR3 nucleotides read TGTGCCTGGAGTGTAAACCGCTATGGCTACACCTTC.

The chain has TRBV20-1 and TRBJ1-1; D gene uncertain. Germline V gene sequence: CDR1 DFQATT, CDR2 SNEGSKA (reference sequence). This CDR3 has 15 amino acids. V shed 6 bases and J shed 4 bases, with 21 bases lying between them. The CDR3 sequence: CSASAGSVRSTEAFF. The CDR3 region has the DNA TGCAGTGCCAGTGCCGGCTCAGTTAGGAGCACTGAAGCTTTCTTT.

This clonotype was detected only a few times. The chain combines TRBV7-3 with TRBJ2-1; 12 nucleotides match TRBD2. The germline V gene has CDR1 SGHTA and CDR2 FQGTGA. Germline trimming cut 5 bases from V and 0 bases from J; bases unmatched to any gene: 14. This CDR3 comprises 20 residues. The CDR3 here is CASSPGLAGRLSSSYNEQFF. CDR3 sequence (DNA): TGTGCCAGCAGCCCAGGACTAGCGGGGAGATTATCGAGCTCCTACAATGAGCAGTTCTTC.

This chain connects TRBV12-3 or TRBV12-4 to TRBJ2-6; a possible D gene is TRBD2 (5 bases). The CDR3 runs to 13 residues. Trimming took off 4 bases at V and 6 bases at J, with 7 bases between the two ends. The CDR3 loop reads CASSWTPANVLTF. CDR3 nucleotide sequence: TGTGCCAGCAGTTGGACTCCGGCCAACGTCCTGACTTTC.

Here the CDR3 reads CSANPPHLRYEQFF. The CDR3 nucleotides are TGCAGTGCTAATCCCCCCCACCTGCGTTATGAGCAGTTCTTC. The chain recombines TRBV20-1 with TRBJ2-1, with D unclear. Germline V gene lookup returns CDR1 DFQATT and CDR2 SNEGSKA (reference sequence). V was pared by 4 bases and J by 8 bases, with 18 bases between. This CDR3 has 14 residues.

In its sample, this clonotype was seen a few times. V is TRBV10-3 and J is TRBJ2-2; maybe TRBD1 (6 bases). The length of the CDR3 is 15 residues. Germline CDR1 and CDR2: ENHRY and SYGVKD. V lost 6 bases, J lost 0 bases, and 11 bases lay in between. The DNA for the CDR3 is TGTGCCATCAGCTCCGGGACAACGAACACCGGGGAGCTGTTTTTT. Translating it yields CAISSGTTNTGELFF.

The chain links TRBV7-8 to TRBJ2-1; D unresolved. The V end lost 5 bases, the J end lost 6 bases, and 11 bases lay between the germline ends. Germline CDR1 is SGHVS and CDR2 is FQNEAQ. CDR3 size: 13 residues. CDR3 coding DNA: TGTGCCAGCAGCCTCATAGCAGTCAATGAGCAGTTCTTC. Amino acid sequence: CASSLIAVNEQFF.

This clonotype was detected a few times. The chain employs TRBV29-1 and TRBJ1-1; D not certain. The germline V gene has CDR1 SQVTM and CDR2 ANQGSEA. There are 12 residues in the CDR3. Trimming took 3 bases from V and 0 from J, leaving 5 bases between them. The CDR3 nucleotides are TGCAGCGTTGATTCAGTGAACACTGAAGCTTTCTTT. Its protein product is CSVDSVNTEAFF. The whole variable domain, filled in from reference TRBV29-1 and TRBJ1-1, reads SAVISQKPSRDICQRGTSLTIQCQVDSQVTMMFWYRQQPGQSLTLIATANQGSEATYESGFVIDKFPISRPNLTFSTLTVSNMSPEDSSIYLCSVDSVNTEAFFGQGTRLTVV.

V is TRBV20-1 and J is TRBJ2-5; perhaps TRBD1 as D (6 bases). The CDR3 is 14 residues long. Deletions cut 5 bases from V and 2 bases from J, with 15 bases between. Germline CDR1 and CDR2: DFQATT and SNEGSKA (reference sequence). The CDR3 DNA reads TGCAGTGCTCCTGACACAGGGTTTCAAGAGACCCAGTACTTC. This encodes CSAPDTGFQETQYF.

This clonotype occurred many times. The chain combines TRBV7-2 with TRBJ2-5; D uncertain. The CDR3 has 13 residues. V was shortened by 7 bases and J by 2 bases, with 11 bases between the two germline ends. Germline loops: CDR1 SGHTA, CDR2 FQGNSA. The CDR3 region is CASTFSQQETQYF. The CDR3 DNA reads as TGTGCCAGCACCTTTTCTCAGCAAGAGACCCAGTACTTC. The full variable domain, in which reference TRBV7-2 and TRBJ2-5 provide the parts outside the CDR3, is GAGVSQSPSNKVTEKGKDVELRCDPISGHTALYWYRQSLGQGLEFLIYFQGNSAPDKSGLPSDRFSAERTGGSVSTLTIQRTQQEDSAVYLCASTFSQQETQYFGPGTRLLVL.

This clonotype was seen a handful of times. CDR3 amino acids: CATSESSYNEQFF. For the CDR3, the DNA is TGTGCCACCAGTGAGAGCTCCTACAATGAGCAGTTCTTC. The V gene is TRBV24-1, the J gene TRBJ2-1, with D unresolved. The ends were cut back, 4 bases at V and 0 bases at J, with 3 bases in the middle. The CDR3 is 13 amino acids. Germline CDR1 KGHDR, CDR2 SFDVKD.

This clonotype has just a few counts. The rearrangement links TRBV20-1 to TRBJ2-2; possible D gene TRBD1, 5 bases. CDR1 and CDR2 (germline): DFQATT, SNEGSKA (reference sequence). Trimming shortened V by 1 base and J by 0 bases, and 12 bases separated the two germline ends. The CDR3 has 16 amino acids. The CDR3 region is CSARAQQGPNTGELFF. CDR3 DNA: TGCAGTGCTAGAGCCCAGCAGGGTCCGAACACCGGGGAGCTGTTTTTT.

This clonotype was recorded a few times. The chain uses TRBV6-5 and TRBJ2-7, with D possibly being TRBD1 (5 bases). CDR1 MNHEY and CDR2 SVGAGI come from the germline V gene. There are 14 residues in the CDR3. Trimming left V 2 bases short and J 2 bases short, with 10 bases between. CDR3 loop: CASSYQGSTYEQYF. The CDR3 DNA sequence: TGTGCCAGCAGTTACCAGGGTTCCACCTACGAGCAGTACTTC.